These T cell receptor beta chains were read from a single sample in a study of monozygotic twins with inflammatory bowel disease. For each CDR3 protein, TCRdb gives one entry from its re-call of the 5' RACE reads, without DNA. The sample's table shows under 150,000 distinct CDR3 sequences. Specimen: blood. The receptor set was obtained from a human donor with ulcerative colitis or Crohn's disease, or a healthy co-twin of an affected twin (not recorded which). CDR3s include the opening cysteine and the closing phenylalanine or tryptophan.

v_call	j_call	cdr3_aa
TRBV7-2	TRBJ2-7	CASSLEQGSSYEQYF
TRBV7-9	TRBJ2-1	CASSFLTGYNEQFF
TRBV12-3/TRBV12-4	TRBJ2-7	CASSIAGASYEQYF
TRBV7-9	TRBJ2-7	CASSPGYHEQYF
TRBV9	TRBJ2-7	CASSPRDGWDEQYF
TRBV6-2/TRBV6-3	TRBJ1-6	CASSWTGGNNSPLHF
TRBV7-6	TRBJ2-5	CASSLLKETQYF
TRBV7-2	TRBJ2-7	CASSLETGSSYEQYF
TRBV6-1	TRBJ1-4	CASKDQGWNEKLFF
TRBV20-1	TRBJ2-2	CSALAGGNTGELFF
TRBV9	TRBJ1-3	CASSVNSGNTIYF
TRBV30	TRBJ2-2	CAWSSWRGTRITGELFF
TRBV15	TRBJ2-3	CATSRLGQGSPDTQYF
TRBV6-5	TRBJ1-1	CASSYSLGMGNTEAFF
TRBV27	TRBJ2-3	CASRLTTSTDTQYF
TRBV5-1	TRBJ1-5	CASSLEGFDQPQHF
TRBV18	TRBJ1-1	CASSPSAPGDTEAFF
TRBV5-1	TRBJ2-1	CASSKTGGSRNDEQFF
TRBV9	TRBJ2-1	CASSVAGGGEQFF
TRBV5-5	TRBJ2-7	CASSLRGQGPYEQYF
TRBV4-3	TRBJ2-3	CASSQEGLAGADSFTDTQYF
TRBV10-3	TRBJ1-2	CAISPVPGQGHYGYTF
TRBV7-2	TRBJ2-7	CASSRPGQSSYEQYF
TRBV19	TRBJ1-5	CASSIMQGGNQPQHF
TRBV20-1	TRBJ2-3	CSASGETDTQYF
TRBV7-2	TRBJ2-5	CASSFNHRGPTETQYF
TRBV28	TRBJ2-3	CASSLFGSTDTQYF
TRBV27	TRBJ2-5	CASSLSANQGTGETQYF
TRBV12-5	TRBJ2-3	CASANTDTQYF